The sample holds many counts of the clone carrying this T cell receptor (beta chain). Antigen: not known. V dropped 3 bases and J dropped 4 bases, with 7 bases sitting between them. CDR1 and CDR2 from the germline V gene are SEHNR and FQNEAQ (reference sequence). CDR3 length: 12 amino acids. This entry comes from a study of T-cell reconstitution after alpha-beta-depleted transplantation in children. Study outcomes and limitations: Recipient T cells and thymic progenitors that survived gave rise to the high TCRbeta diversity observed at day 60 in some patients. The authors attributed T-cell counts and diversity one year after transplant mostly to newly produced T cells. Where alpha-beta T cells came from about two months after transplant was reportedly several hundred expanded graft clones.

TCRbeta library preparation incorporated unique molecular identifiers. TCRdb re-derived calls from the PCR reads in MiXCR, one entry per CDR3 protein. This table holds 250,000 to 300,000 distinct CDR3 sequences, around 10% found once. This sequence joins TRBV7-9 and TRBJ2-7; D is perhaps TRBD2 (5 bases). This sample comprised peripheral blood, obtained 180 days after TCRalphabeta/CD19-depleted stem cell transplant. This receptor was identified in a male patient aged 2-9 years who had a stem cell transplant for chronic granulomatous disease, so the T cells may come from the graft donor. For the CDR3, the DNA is TGTGCCAGCAGCTTCTTAGCGTACGAGCAGTACTTC. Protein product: CASSFLAYEQYF. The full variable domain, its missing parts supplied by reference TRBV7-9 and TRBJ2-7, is DTGVSQNPRHKITKRGQNVTFRCDPISEHNRLYWYRQTLGQGPEFLTYFQNEAQLEKSRLLSDRFSAERPKGSFSTLEIQRTEQGDSAMYLCASSFLAYEQYFGPGTRLTVT.